This TCR beta chain was sequenced during a study of blood T cell repertoires in COVID-19. At the level of the study: COVID-19 samples, acute and convalescent, were from the United States, Italy and Spain.

The authors' processing: Amplification with reference gene primers provided the estimates of nucleated cell counts. Here immunoSEQ multiplex PCR was the method, and the copy in TCRdb shows in-frame clones only, minus some. V and J calls and clone size follow that table, whereas D and trimming were derived from the DNA. The sample carries 300,000 or so clones, around 83% recorded once. The CDR3 sequence is 15 residues long. In germline, CDR1 is KGHDR, CDR2 SFDVKD. The V gene end was trimmed by 3 bases and the J gene end by 7 bases; junction bases not matched to a gene: 7. What was sequenced was peripheral blood. The TCR sequence derives from a woman in her 50s with acute or convalescent COVID-19. This sequence joins TRBV24-1 and TRBJ2-1, with 8 bases aligning to TRBD2. The DNA for the CDR3 is TGTGCCACCAGTGATCCGAGCGGGAGCGGGAATGAGCAGTTCTTC. Residues: CATSDPSGSGNEQFF.